This T cell receptor beta chain was documented in a study of T cell responses to AZD1222 COVID-19 vaccine. Libraries were prepared by immunoSEQ multiplex PCR; TCRdb keeps only in-frame clonotypes and omits some of them. The profile shows tens of thousands of clones, approximately 82% of them singletons. This clone was found once. Antigen specificity is unknown. The CDR3 extends over 14 amino acids. Germline assignment: CDR1 SGHTA and CDR2 FQGNSA. The V end was cut by 1 base, the J end by 8 bases, with 14 bases between. Study-level results: Following two doses of AZD1222, Spike-specific TCR breadth and depth rose.

The TCR sequence derives from an adult in good health. The sample in question was peripheral blood, obtained on day 0 of AZD1222 vaccination. V usage is TRBV7-2 and J usage is TRBJ1-2; D gene ambiguous. The CDR3 loop reads CASSLGVAFGGYTF. CDR3 bases: TGTGCCAGCAGCTTAGGGGTCGCCTTCGGGGGCTACACCTTC. Based on the CDR3 plus reference TRBV7-2 and TRBJ1-2, the full variable domain is GAGVSQSPSNKVTEKGKDVELRCDPISGHTALYWYRQSLGQGLEFLIYFQGNSAPDKSGLPSDRFSAERTGGSVSTLTIQRTQQEDSAVYLCASSLGVAFGGYTFGSGTRLTVV.